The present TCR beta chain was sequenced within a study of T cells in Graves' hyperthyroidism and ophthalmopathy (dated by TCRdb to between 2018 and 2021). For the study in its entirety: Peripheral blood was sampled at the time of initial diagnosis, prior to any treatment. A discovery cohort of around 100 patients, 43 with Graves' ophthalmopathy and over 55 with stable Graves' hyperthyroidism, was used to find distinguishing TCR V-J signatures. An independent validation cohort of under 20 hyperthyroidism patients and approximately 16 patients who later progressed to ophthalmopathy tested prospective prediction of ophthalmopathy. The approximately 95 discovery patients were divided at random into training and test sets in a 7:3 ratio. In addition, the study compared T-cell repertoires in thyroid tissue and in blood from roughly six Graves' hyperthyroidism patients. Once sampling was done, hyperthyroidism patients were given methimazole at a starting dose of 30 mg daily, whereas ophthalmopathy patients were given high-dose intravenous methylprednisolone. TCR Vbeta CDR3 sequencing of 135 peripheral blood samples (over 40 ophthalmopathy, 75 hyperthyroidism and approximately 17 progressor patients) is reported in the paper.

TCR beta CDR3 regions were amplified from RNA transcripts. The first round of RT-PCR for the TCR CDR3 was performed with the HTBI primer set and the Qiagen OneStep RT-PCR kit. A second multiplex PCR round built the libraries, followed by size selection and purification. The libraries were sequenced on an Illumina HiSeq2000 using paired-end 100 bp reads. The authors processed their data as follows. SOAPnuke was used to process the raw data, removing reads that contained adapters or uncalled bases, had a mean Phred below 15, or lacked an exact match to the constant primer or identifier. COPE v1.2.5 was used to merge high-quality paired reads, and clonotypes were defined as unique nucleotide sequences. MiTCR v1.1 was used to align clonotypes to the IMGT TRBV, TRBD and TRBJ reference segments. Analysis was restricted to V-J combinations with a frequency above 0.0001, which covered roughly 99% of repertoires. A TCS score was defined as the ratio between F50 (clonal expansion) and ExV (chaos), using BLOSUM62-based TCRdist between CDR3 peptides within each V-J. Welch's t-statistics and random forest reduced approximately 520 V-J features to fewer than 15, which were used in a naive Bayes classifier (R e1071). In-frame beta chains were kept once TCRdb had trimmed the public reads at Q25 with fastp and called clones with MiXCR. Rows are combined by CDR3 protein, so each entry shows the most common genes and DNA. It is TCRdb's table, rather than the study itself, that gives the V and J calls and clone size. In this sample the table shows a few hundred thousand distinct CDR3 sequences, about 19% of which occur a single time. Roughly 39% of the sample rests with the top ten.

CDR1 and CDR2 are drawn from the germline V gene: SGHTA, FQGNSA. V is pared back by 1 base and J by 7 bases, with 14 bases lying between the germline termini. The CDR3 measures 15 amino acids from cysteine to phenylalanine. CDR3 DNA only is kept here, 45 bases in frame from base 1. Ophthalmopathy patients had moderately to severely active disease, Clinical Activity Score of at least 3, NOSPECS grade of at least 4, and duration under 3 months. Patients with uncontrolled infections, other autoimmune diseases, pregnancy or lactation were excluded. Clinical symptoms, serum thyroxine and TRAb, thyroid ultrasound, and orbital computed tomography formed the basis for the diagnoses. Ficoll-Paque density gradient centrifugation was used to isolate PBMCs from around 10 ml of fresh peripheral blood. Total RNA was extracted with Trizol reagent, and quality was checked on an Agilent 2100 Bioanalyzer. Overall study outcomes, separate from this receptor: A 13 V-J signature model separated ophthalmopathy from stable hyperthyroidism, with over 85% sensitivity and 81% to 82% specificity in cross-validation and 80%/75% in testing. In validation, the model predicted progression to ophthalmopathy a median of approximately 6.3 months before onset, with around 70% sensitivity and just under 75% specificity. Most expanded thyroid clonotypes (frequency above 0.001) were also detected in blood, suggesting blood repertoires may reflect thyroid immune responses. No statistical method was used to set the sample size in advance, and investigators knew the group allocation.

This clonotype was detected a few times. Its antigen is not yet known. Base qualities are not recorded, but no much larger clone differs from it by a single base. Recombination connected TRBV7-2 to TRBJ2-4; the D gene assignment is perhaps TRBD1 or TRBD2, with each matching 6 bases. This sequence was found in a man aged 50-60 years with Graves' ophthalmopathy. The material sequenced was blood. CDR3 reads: CASSLGARGGNIQYF. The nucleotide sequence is TGTGCCAGCAGCTTAGGAGCGAGAGGGGGGAACATTCAGTACTTC. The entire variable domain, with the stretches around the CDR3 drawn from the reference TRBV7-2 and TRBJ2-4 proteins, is GAGVSQSPSNKVTEKGKDVELRCDPISGHTALYWYRQSLGQGLEFLIYFQGNSAPDKSGLPSDRFSAERTGGSVSTLTIQRTQQEDSAVYLCASSLGARGGNIQYFGAGTRLSVL.